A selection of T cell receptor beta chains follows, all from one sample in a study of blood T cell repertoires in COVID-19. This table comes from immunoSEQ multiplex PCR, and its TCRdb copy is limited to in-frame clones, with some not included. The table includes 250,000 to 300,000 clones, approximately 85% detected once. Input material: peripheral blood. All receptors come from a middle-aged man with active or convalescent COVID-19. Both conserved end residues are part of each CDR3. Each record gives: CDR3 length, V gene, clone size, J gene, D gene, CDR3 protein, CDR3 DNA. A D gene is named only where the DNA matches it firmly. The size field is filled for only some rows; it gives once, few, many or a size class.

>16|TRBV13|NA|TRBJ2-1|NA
CASSLQGGEIYNEQFF
TGTGCCAGCAGCCTACAGGGGGGGGAGATCTACAATGAGCAGTTCTTC
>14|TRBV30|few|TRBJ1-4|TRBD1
CAWSAPGGDEKLFF
TGTGCCTGGAGTGCACCAGGGGGAGATGAAAAACTGTTTTTT
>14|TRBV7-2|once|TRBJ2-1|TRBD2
CASSFGTSGSYSFF
TGTGCCAGCAGTTTTGGGACTAGCGGGTCCTATTCGTTCTTC
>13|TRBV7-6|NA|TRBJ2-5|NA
CASSWTGQETQYF
TGTGCCAGCTCCTGGACTGGACAAGAGACCCAGTACTTC
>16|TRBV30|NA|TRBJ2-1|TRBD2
CAWSVRASGTYNEQFF
TGTGCCTGGAGTGTACGGGCTAGCGGGACGTACAATGAGCAGTTCTTC
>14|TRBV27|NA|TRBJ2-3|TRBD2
CASSLGLTTDTQYF
TGTGCCAGCAGTCTGGGACTAACTACAGATACGCAGTATTTT
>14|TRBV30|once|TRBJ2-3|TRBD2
CAWSSGGITDTQYF
TGTGCCTGGAGTTCGGGGGGGATCACAGATACGCAGTATTTT
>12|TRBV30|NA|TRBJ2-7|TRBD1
CAWRGTGDEQYF
TGTGCCTGGAGAGGGACAGGGGATGAGCAGTACTTC
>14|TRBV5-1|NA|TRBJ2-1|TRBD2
CASSFGSGGYEQFF
TGCGCCAGCAGCTTTGGGAGCGGGGGATATGAGCAGTTCTTC
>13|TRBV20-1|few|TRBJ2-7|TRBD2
CSASGLAGYEQYF
TGCAGTGCCAGTGGGCTAGCGGGATACGAGCAGTACTTC
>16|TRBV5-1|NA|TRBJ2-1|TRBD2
CASSLTSGIAYNEQFF
TGCGCCAGCAGCTTAACTAGCGGGATAGCCTACAATGAGCAGTTCTTC
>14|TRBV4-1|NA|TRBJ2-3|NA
CASSRSPGADTQYF
TGCGCCAGCAGCAGGAGTCCGGGTGCAGATACGCAGTATTTT
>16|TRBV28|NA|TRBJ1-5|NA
CASGWERGVGNQPQHF
TGTGCCAGCGGATGGGAGCGGGGGGTCGGGAATCAGCCCCAGCATTTT
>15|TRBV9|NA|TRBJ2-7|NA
CASSSSSGLAYEQYF
TGTGCCAGCAGCTCAAGCTCGGGACTCGCCTACGAGCAGTACTTC
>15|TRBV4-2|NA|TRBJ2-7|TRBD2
CASSQDRTSVTEQYF
TGTGCCAGCAGCCAAGATCGGACTAGCGTGACCGAGCAGTACTTC
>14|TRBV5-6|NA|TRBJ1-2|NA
CASSPDRSYYGYTF
TGTGCCAGCAGCCCAGACAGGTCGTACTATGGCTACACCTTC
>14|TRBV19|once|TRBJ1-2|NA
CASSFPGQLYGYTF
TGTGCCAGTAGTTTCCCAGGACAGCTCTATGGCTACACCTTC
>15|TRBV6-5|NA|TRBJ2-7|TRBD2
CASSPLAGVTYEQYF
TGTGCCAGCAGTCCCCTAGCGGGAGTAACCTACGAGCAGTACTTC
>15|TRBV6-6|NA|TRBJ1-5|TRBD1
CASSYSGTGRQPQHF
TGTGCCAGCAGTTATTCCGGGACAGGGAGGCAGCCCCAGCATTTT
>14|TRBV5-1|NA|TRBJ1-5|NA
CASSLRTGDQPQHF
TGCGCCAGCAGCTTGAGGACGGGGGATCAGCCCCAGCATTTT
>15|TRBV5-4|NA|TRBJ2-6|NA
CASSLMSPGANVLTF
TGTGCCAGCAGCTTAATGAGTCCTGGGGCCAACGTCCTGACTTTC
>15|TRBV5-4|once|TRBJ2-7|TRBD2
CASSLMRTSGGEQYF
TGTGCCAGCAGCTTGATGAGGACTAGCGGTGGGGAGCAGTACTTC
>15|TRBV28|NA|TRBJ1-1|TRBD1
CAIKTGGEGDTEAFF
TGTGCCATCAAAACAGGGGGCGAGGGGGACACTGAAGCTTTCTTT
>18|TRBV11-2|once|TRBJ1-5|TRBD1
CASSLARTRDRGYQPQHF
TGTGCCAGCAGCTTAGCTCGCACCCGGGACAGGGGATATCAGCCCCAGCATTTT
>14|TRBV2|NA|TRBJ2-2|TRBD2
CASTLRSGSGELFF
TGTGCCAGCACCCTGAGGAGCGGGAGCGGGGAGCTGTTTTTT
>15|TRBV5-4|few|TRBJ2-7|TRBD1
CASSSPGQGADEQYF
TGTGCCAGCAGCTCCCCGGGACAGGGGGCAGACGAGCAGTACTTC
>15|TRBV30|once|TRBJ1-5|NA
CAWSVRLLTNQPQHF
TGTGCCTGGAGTGTACGACTGTTGACCAATCAGCCCCAGCATTTT
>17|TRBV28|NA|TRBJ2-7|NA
CASSSFVAGLRTNLQYF
TGTGCCAGCAGTTCATTCGTAGCAGGGCTCCGGACTAACCTTCAGTACTTC
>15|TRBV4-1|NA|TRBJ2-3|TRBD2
CASSMTSGDTDTQYF
TGCGCCAGCAGCATGACTAGCGGAGACACAGATACGCAGTATTTT
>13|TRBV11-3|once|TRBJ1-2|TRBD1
CASSLAGGYGYTF
TGTGCCAGCAGCTTAGCAGGGGGCTATGGCTACACCTTC
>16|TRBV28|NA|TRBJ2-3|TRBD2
CASRPTSGRLTDTQYF
TGTGCCAGCAGACCGACTAGCGGGAGATTGACAGATACGCAGTATTTT
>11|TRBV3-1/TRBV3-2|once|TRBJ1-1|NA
CASRGAGEAFF
TGTGCCAGCAGGGGGGCAGGGGAAGCTTTCTTT
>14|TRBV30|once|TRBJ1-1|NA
CAWRKNRVSTEAFF
TGTGCCTGGAGGAAAAACAGGGTGAGCACTGAAGCTTTCTTT
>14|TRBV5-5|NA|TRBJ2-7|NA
CASKLAVFPYEQYF
TGTGCCAGCAAGTTAGCGGTTTTCCCCTACGAGCAGTACTTC
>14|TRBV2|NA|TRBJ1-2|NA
CASSLQGKNYGYTF
TGTGCCAGCAGTCTCCAGGGGAAAAACTATGGCTACACCTTC
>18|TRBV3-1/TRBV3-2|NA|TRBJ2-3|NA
CASSQDLIHKTSTDTQYF
TGTGCCAGCAGCCAAGATCTTATACATAAGACTAGCACAGATACGCAGTATTTT
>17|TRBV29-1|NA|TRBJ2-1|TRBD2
CSVRSPITSGGNNEQFF
TGCAGCGTTCGAAGCCCAATAACTAGCGGCGGGAACAATGAGCAGTTCTTC
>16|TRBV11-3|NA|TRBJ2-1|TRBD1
CASSLEDRGSYNEQFF
TGTGCCAGCAGCTTAGAAGACAGGGGCTCCTACAATGAGCAGTTCTTC
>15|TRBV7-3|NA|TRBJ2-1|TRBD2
CASSRGLAGADEQFF
TGTGCCAGCAGCCGTGGACTAGCGGGAGCAGATGAGCAGTTCTTC
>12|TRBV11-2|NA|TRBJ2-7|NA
CASSSQRYEQYF
TGTGCCAGCAGCTCCCAGCGGTACGAGCAGTACTTC
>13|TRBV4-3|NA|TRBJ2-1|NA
CASSPRLGNEQFF
TGCGCCAGCAGCCCGCGACTAGGCAATGAGCAGTTCTTC
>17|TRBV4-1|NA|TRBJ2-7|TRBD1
CASSQGRSRDRAYEQYF
TGCGCCAGCAGCCAAGGACGCTCCCGGGACAGGGCCTACGAGCAGTACTTC
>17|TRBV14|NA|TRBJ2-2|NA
CASSQEGGPSNTGELFF
TGTGCCAGCAGCCAAGAGGGGGGGCCGTCGAACACCGGGGAGCTGTTTTTT
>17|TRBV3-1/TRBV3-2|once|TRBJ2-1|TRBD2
CASSQVAGAASYNEQFF
TGTGCCAGCAGCCAAGTCGCGGGAGCGGCGTCCTACAATGAGCAGTTCTTC